These 24 T cell receptor beta chains originate from one sample sequenced in a study of prognosis after radiotherapy for stage I lung cancer. The TCR beta CDR3 region was amplified from genomic DNA, with two rounds of multiplex PCR being used for the amplification. First-round PCR employed TRBV- and TRBJ-specific primers for each gene. TCRdb reanalysed the multiplex PCR reads using MiXCR and keeps one entry per CDR3 protein. The table lists about 12,000 distinct CDR3 sequences, 54% of them singletons. The sample here was PBMCs, taken before or after stereotactic body radiation therapy (not recorded which). Receptors were obtained from a donor at least 50 years old with non-small cell lung cancer.

This chain links TRBV12-3 or TRBV12-4 with TRBJ1-3; no clear D. This CDR3 region has 16 residues. V lost 3 bases, J lost 0 bases, and 12 bases lay in between. In DNA, the CDR3 is TGTGCCAGCAGTTTTGGGCCAGGCGGCTCTGGAAACACCATATATTTT. It codes for CASSFGPGGSGNTIYF.

A remark on this clonotype: Relative to the germline gene, one junction end is altered; a read error may explain this. V usage is TRBV27 and J usage is TRBJ2-1; weak D call: TRBD1 (6 bases). Germline CDR1 and CDR2: MNHEY and SMNVEV (reference sequence). This CDR3 spans 17 amino acids. CDR3: CASTLGRVKGWDNELFF. DNA for the CDR3: TGTGCCAGCACTCTAGGCAGGGTAAAGGGTTGGGACAATGAGCTGTTCTTC.

The J gene is TRBJ2-7, the V gene TRBV28, with 10 bases fitting TRBD2. The V gene end was trimmed by 7 bases and the J gene end by 1 base; junction bases not matched to a gene: 7. This CDR3 has 15 residues. Germline values: CDR1 MDHEN, CDR2 SYDVKM. The CDR3 sequence: CASTPRTSGSYEQYF. CDR3 nucleotides: TGTGCCAGCACCCCCAGGACTAGCGGTTCCTACGAGCAGTACTTC.

V is TRBV6-5 and J is TRBJ1-1; D not resolved. Germline values: CDR1 MNHEY, CDR2 SVGAGI. CDR3 length: 13 amino acids. Trimming removed 2 bases at V and 6 bases at J, with 10 bases between. CDR3 residues: CASSYTLTAEAFF. The CDR3 DNA reads TGTGCCAGCAGTTACACCCTGACGGCTGAAGCTTTCTTT.

The chain couples TRBV11-2 to TRBJ2-2, with 9 positions matching TRBD2. The junction had 7 bases not matched to a gene; V was cut back by 5 bases and J by 3 bases. Germline V gene data show CDR1 as SGHAT and CDR2 as FQNNGV. This CDR3 contains 16 residues. The CDR3 nucleotides are TGTGCCAGCAGCCCACTTGCTAGCGGGGACACCGGGGAGCTGTTTTTT. Translating it yields CASSPLASGDTGELFF. Variable domain in full (rest from reference TRBV11-2 and TRBJ2-2): EAGVAQSPRYKIIEKRQSVAFWCNPISGHATLYWYQQILGQGPKLLIQFQNNGVVDDSQLPKDRFSAERLKGVDSTLKIQPAKLEDSAVYLCASSPLASGDTGELFFGEGSRLTVL.

Judged by abundance, this clonotype is medium-sized. The V call is TRBV6-1, the J call TRBJ2-7, with a possible D match to TRBD2 (5 bases). The germline gives CDR1 MNHNS, CDR2 SASEGT. This CDR3 spans 14 amino acids. V gave up 3 bases and J gave up 2 bases, with 11 bases separating them. CDR3 in amino acids: CASSDSGKAYEQYF. CDR3 in DNA: TGTGCCAGCAGTGACAGCGGCAAAGCCTACGAGCAGTACTTC.

This clonotype has at least ten counts. The V and J genes are TRBV4-1 and TRBJ2-7; 9 bases map to TRBD1. The V gene's germline CDR1 is MGHRA and CDR2 YSYEKL. The CDR3 is 15 residues long. Trimming removed 1 base from V and 4 bases from J; junction bases left unmatched: 5. The DNA for the CDR3 is TGCGCCAGCAGCCAAGTAGGGACAGGGACGTACGAGCAGTACTTC. Protein: CASSQVGTGTYEQYF.

As regards this clonotype: A read error is likely here: a far larger clone is one base away. The chain couples TRBV27 to TRBJ2-7; possibly TRBD1 for D (6 bases). The better agreement between TRBJ2-5 and the DNA end casts doubt on the J call. This CDR3 contains 14 residues. Germline V gene sequence: CDR1 MNHEY, CDR2 SMNVEV (reference sequence). As DNA, the CDR3 is TGTGCCAGCAGTTGGGGACACGGCGGGTGGACCCAGTACTTC. It specifies CASSWGHGGWTQYF.

The gene calls are TRBV11-2 and TRBJ2-3; 8 nucleotides align to TRBD1. The germline V gene has CDR1 SGHAT and CDR2 FQNNGV. The CDR3 runs to 15 residues. The junction had 5 bases not matched to a gene; V was cut back by 2 bases and J by 4 bases. CDR3 protein: CASSLRTGLSDTQYF. The CDR3 DNA reads TGTGCCAGCAGCTTACGGACAGGGTTGTCAGATACGCAGTATTTT.

This clonotype is labeled as medium-sized. The chain has TRBV20-1 and TRBJ2-6; 7 nucleotides line up with TRBD1. The CDR3 is made up of 17 amino acids. Looked up from germline, CDR1 is DFQATT and CDR2 is SNEGSKA (reference sequence). J was trimmed by 4 bases and V by 0 bases; bases with no gene match: 9. CDR3 residues: CSARDGRGLGGANVLTF. The CDR3 DNA sequence: TGCAGTGCTAGAGATGGAAGGGGGCTGGGCGGGGCCAACGTCCTGACTTTC.

Concerning this clonotype: This may come from a read error, since a much larger clone is one base off. Given the absence of the conserved phenylalanine or tryptophan at the CDR3 end, a read error is likely. The limits of the CDR3 on the DNA are not certain, so only TCRdb's listed CDR3 is given. V is TRBV6-1 and J is TRBJ1-2. CDR1 MNHNS and CDR2 SASEGT come from the germline V gene. Both ends counted, the CDR3 spans 14 residues. CDR3 protein: CASSLRGEAYGYAL.

This clonotype was seen many times. For the CDR3, the DNA is TGTGCCAGCAGGCCAACTAGGTCCTACGAGCAGTACTTC. Protein product: CASRPTRSYEQYF. The chain recombines TRBV7-9 with TRBJ2-7, with D possibly being TRBD2 (5 bases). Deletions cut 6 bases from V and 1 base from J, with 10 bases between. CDR1 and CDR2 from the germline V gene are SEHNR and FQNEAQ (reference sequence). The CDR3 loop spans 13 amino acids.

In this sample, this clonotype turned up a few times. The V and J genes are TRBV5-6 and TRBJ1-4; TRBD1 agrees at 7 bases. CDR1 is SGHDT, CDR2 YYEEEE, per germline. With 4 bases clipped from V and 8 bases from J, the junction kept 8 bases outside the gene matches. The CDR3 length is 14 residues. As DNA, the CDR3 is TGTGCCAGCAGCAAACAACAGGGGTTCGAAAAACTGTTTTTT. This sequence encodes CASSKQQGFEKLFF.

By its share, this clonotype is medium-sized. The chain has TRBV11-1 and TRBJ2-3; weak D call: TRBD1 (6 bases). This CDR3 comprises 14 residues. The V end lost 5 bases, the J end lost 6 bases, and 15 bases lay between the germline ends. Germline V CDR1 and CDR2: SGHAT, FQDESV (reference sequence). CDR3 sequence: CASSNRATGDTQYF. As DNA, the CDR3 is TGTGCCAGCAGCAACCGGGCCACAGGGGATACGCAGTATTTT.

This clonotype was seen a single time. The chain couples TRBV6-1 to TRBJ2-3; D is ambiguous. The V gene's germline CDR1 is MNHNS and CDR2 SASEGT. The V gene lost 7 bases and the J gene lost 5 bases, with 10 bases spanning the gap. CDR3 length: 12 residues. The CDR3 spells CASTLDGDTQYF. CDR3 nucleotides: TGTGCCAGCACTTTAGACGGAGATACGCAGTATTTT.

By its share, this clonotype is medium-sized. V gene TRBV28 combines with J gene TRBJ2-3; D remains ambiguous. CDR3 length: 12 amino acids. CDR1 is MDHEN and CDR2 is SYDVKM in the germline V gene. V was trimmed by 4 bases and J by 3 bases, leaving 5 bases between them. The CDR3 reads CASSSTTDTQYF. The CDR3 bases are TGTGCCAGCAGTTCAACGACAGATACGCAGTATTTT.

As concerns this clonotype: This likely reflects a read error, since a far larger clone is one base away. CDR3 loop: CASSSGNYERYF. CDR3 DNA sequence: TGTGCCAGCAGCTCGGGCAACTACGAGCGGTACTTC. The gene calls are TRBV7-9 and TRBJ2-7; D not certain. This CDR3 spans 12 amino acids. Germline loops: CDR1 SEHNR, CDR2 FQNEAQ (reference sequence).

Points on this clonotype: Mismatch with germline at one junction end may stem from a read error. V gene TRBV25-1 combines with J gene TRBJ1-3; perhaps TRBD1 as D (5 bases). The CDR3 is 11 amino acids. CDR1 and CDR2 (germline): MGHDK, SYGVNS. CDR3 sequence: CTSTPGDTIYF. CDR3 nucleotides: TGTACCAGCACCCCGGGGGATACCATATATTTT.

The chain combines TRBV11-3 with TRBJ1-2; the D is unclear. This CDR3 is 14 amino acids long. Trimming pared 0 bases from V and 1 base from J, leaving 6 bases between. Germline V CDR1 and CDR2: SGHNT, YENEEA. The CDR3 DNA is TGTGCCAGCAGCTTAGAAGGCAGTAACTATGGCTACACCTTC. Protein: CASSLEGSNYGYTF.

This sequence joins TRBV27 and TRBJ1-1, with 10 bases aligning to TRBD1. The CDR3 consists of 13 residues. Germline V lookup: CDR1 MNHEY, CDR2 SMNVEV (reference sequence). Unmatched junction bases numbered 4, after V lost 5 bases and J lost 7 bases. The CDR3: CASSPGTGVEAFF. CDR3 nucleotide sequence: TGTGCCAGCAGTCCCGGGACAGGGGTTGAAGCTTTCTTT.

This clonotype is categorized as medium-sized. The V and J genes are TRBV20-1 and TRBJ1-3; 9 nucleotides align to TRBD1. V was clipped by 0 bases and J by 8 bases; unmatched bases: 8. The germline V gene encodes CDR1 DFQATT and CDR2 SNEGSKA (reference sequence). The CDR3 runs to 15 residues. The CDR3 reads CSARERDRATDTIYF. The CDR3 DNA follows: TGCAGTGCTAGAGAACGGGACAGGGCTACGGACACCATATATTTT.

This clonotype is labeled as medium-sized. The rearrangement joins TRBV20-1 to TRBJ2-2; 8 nucleotides match TRBD1. Germline lookup yields CDR1 DFQATT and CDR2 SNEGSKA (reference sequence). V lost 3 bases, J lost 6 bases, and 9 bases stayed unmatched. The CDR3 is 15 amino acids. CDR3 nucleotides: TGCAGTGCTAGCGGAATCAGGGGGCGCCCCGGGGAGCTGTTTTTT. Protein: CSASGIRGRPGELFF.

By share of the sample, this clonotype is medium-sized. This CDR3 is CASSSTSGRTDTQYF. In nucleotides, the CDR3 is TGTGCCAGCAGCTCGACTAGCGGGAGAACAGATACGCAGTATTTT. The rearrangement uses TRBV7-9 and TRBJ2-3, with 12 bases matching TRBD2. CDR1 and CDR2 (germline): SEHNR, FQNEAQ (reference sequence). The trim removed 4 bases at V and 3 bases at J, leaving 2 bases unmatched. The CDR3 is made up of 15 amino acids.

By proportion, this clonotype is medium-sized. This rearrangement joins TRBV12-3 or TRBV12-4 to TRBJ1-6; D is undetermined. The CDR3 covers 13 residues. V was clipped by 6 bases and J by 9 bases, with 12 bases between them. The CDR3 loop is CASRGLSGSPLHF. Written as DNA, the CDR3 is TGTGCCAGCAGGGGCCTCTCTGGTTCACCCCTCCACTTT.